This T cell receptor beta chain was profiled in a study of blood T cell repertoires in COVID-19. Study-level information: Sites across the United States, Italy and Spain contributed samples from acute and convalescent COVID-19. PBMCs, B-cell-depleted T cells, or T cells provided the cDNA or gDNA that made up the material.

Per the original methods: Amplification of reference gene primers was used by the study to estimate nucleated cell counts. This table comes from immunoSEQ multiplex PCR, and its TCRdb copy is limited to in-frame clones, with some not included. V, J and clone size reflect that table, while D and trimming were determined from the DNA. The sample lists about 140,000 clones, around 90% occurring once. CDR1 and CDR2 from the germline V gene are MGHRA and YSYEKL. The CDR3 runs 15 residues. Trimming left V 0 bases short and J 7 bases short, with 13 bases between. The source material was peripheral blood. The TCR was taken from a woman in her sixties with acute or convalescent COVID-19. The rearrangement links TRBV4-1 to TRBJ1-5, with a tentative D call TRBD1 (5 bases). The CDR3 protein is CASSQDSGGRQPQHF. The CDR3 coding sequence is TGCGCCAGCAGCCAAGACTCGGGGGGAAGACAGCCCCAGCATTTT.